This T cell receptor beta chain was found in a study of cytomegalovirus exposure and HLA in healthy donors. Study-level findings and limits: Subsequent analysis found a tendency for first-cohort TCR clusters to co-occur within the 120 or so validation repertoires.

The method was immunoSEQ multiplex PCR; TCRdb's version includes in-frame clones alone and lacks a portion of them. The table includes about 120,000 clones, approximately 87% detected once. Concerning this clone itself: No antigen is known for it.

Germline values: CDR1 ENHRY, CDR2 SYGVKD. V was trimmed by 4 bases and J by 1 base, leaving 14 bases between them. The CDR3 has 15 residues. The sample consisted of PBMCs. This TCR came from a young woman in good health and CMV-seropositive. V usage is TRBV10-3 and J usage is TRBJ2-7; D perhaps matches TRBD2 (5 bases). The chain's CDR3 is CAISVGEGTSYEQYF. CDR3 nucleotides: TGTGCCATCAGTGTCGGTGAGGGTACGTCCTACGAGCAGTACTTC.